This TCR beta chain was retrieved from a study of T cells in Graves' hyperthyroidism and ophthalmopathy. Researchers amplified the TCR beta CDR3 regions from RNA transcripts. First-round RT-PCR with HTBI primers amplified the TCR CDR3 region. TCRdb re-called the multiplex PCR reads through MiXCR, storing one row per CDR3 protein. Of 640,000 or so distinct CDR3 sequences in the sample, 11% to 15% were seen once. Whole-study results and caveats: Ophthalmopathy cases were set apart from stable hyperthyroidism by a 13 V-J model. The model foresaw ophthalmopathy a median around 6.8 months prior to onset.

There are many counts of this clonotype. What it binds is unknown. The specimen was blood. The TCR originated in a woman between 18 and 29 years old with Graves' ophthalmopathy.

The CDR3 DNA sequence: TGTGCCAGCAGTTTAAGGACGATGGGGAACACTGAAGCTTTCTTT. This encodes CASSLRTMGNTEAFF. The genes are TRBV27 and TRBJ1-1; D gene ambiguous. Trimming pared 2 bases from V and 1 base from J, leaving 11 bases between. The CDR3 has 15 amino acids. Germline lookup yields CDR1 MNHEY and CDR2 SMNVEV (reference sequence).